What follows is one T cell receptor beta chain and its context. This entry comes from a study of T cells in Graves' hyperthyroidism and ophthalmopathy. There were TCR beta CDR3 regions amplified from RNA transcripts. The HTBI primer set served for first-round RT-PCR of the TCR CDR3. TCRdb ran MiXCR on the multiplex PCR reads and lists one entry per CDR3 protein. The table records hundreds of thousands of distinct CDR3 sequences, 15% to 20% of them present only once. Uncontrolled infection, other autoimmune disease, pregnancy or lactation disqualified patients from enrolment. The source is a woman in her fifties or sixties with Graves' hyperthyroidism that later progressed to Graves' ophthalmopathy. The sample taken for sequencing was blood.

CDR3 nucleotides: TGTGCCAGCAGCTTAGGGGGAGAAGAGATGGGAGGGGCCAACGTCCTGACTTTC. It yields the protein CASSLGGEEMGGANVLTF. This chain links TRBV7-9 with TRBJ2-6; tentative D call: TRBD2 (5 bases). The CDR3 runs to 18 residues. Trimming stripped 1 base from V and 4 bases from J, with 17 bases between. CDR1 and CDR2 from the germline V gene are SEHNR and FQNEAQ (reference sequence).